These 10 T cell receptor beta chains originate from one sample sequenced in a study of Graves' ophthalmopathy and Graves' hyperthyroidism. TCR beta CDR3 regions were amplified from RNA transcripts. The library came from an HTBI-primed first-round RT-PCR and a second-round multiplex PCR. TCRdb redid the calling of the multiplex PCR reads with MiXCR, one entry per CDR3 protein. The sample records more than 1,000,000 distinct CDR3 sequences, 35% to 45% being singletons. Specimen: peripheral blood or thyroid tissue (not recorded which). These receptors originate from an adult man with Graves' hyperthyroidism.

This clonotype was observed once. The chain uses TRBV19 and TRBJ2-7; tentative D call: TRBD1 (6 bases). The ends were cut back, 5 bases at V and 7 bases at J, with 18 bases in the middle. This CDR3 has 14 residues. The germline gives CDR1 LNHDA, CDR2 SQIVND (reference sequence). As DNA, the CDR3 is TGTGCCAGTAGTTCGGGACACCCATTTATTGAGCAGTACTTC. It yields the protein CASSSGHPFIEQYF. Combining the CDR3 with reference TRBV19 and TRBJ2-7 gives the whole variable domain DGGITQSPKYLFRKEGQNVTLSCEQNLNHDAMYWYRQDPGQGLRLIYYSQIVNDFQKGDIAEGYSVSREKKESFPLTVTSAQKNPTAFYLCASSSGHPFIEQYFGPGTRLTVT.

Only a few counts were recorded for this clonotype. V is TRBV2 and J is TRBJ1-3, with a possible D match to TRBD1 (5 bases). The CDR3 spans 18 residues. In germline, CDR1 is SNHLY, CDR2 FYNNEI. V lost 4 bases to trimming and J lost 0 bases, with 19 bases between them. CDR3: CASSAPQGTLTSGNTIYF. In DNA, the CDR3 is TGTGCCAGCAGTGCCCCTCAGGGCACCCTAACCTCTGGAAACACCATATATTTT.

This clonotype was observed at least ten times. The chain combines TRBV29-1 with TRBJ1-2, with D maybe TRBD1 (6 bases). The CDR3 is 15 amino acids. Germline assignment: CDR1 SQVTM and CDR2 ANQGSEA. Trimming removed 7 bases from V and 3 bases from J, with 21 bases in between. The chain's CDR3 is CSAIPSSGAYYGYTF. CDR3 in DNA: TGCAGCGCCATCCCATCTTCGGGGGCTTACTATGGCTACACCTTC. Full variable domain (remainder filled in from reference TRBV29-1 and TRBJ1-2): SAVISQKPSRDICQRGTSLTIQCQVDSQVTMMFWYRQQPGQSLTLIATANQGSEATYESGFVIDKFPISRPNLTFSTLTVSNMSPEDSSIYLCSAIPSSGAYYGYTFGSGTRLTVV.

The chain employs TRBV13 and TRBJ1-5, with a weak D call TRBD1 (5 bases). The CDR3 loop spans 15 amino acids. The V and J ends lost 3 bases and 6 bases respectively, with 15 bases between them. The germline V gene encodes CDR1 PRHDT and CDR2 FYEKMQ (reference sequence). CDR3 nucleotides: TGTGCCAGCAGCTTGGGGCATCAGGAGGGTCAGCCCCAGCATTTT. Its translation: CASSLGHQEGQPQHF. The whole variable domain, remainder taken from reference TRBV13 and TRBJ1-5, is AAGVIQSPRHLIKEKRETATLKCYPIPRHDTVYWYQQGPGQDPQFLISFYEKMQSDKGSIPDRFSAQQFSDYHSELNMSSLELGDSALYFCASSLGHQEGQPQHFGDGTRLSIL.

V is TRBV9 and J is TRBJ2-7; 7 bases match TRBD2. The CDR3 spans 14 residues. CDR1 is SGDLS, CDR2 YYNGEE, per germline. Losses at the gene ends were 6 bases for V and 2 bases for J; bases not matched to a gene: 8. CDR3 DNA: TGTGCCAGCAACTCGGGGGGAGTCGCCTACGAGCAGTACTTC. Translation: CASNSGGVAYEQYF.

The chain joins TRBV7-2 to TRBJ1-1, with 10 bases aligning to TRBD1. The V and J ends lost 5 bases and 11 bases, in that order; junction bases with no gene match: 5. Germline CDR1 is SGHTA and CDR2 is FQGNSA. The CDR3 contains 12 residues. CDR3 amino acids: CASSVAGQGAFF. DNA of the CDR3: TGTGCCAGCAGCGTCGCGGGACAGGGGGCTTTCTTT.

In the case of this clonotype: One junction end disagrees with the germline gene, perhaps due to a read error. The J gene is TRBJ2-7, the V gene TRBV10-2; TRBD1 matches at 8 bases. Germline CDR1 and CDR2: WSHSY and SAAADI. This CDR3 region has 15 residues. CDR3 nucleotides: TGTGCCAGCTCACCAGAGCAGGGGGCTCAGGACGAGCAGTACTTC. Its protein product is CASSPEQGAQDEQYF.

The gene calls are TRBV29-1 and TRBJ1-1; 7 bases fit TRBD1. Germline V lookup: CDR1 SQVTM, CDR2 ANQGSEA. This CDR3 has 18 amino acids. Trimming removed 0 bases from V and 6 bases from J; junction bases left unmatched: 19. Here the CDR3 reads CSVEDRTGRRQDRSEAFF. In DNA form, the CDR3 reads TGCAGCGTTGAAGACCGGACAGGCCGGCGGCAAGATAGATCTGAAGCTTTCTTT.

This chain joins TRBV29-1 and TRBJ1-1; 7 bases are shared with TRBD1. CDR3 length equals 13 residues. The trim removed 8 bases at V and 5 bases at J, leaving 11 bases unmatched. CDR1 is SQVTM and CDR2 is ANQGSEA in the germline V gene. The CDR3 bases are TGCAGCTTGGCACAGGGGCTGGGGACTGAAGCTTTCTTT. Its translation is CSLAQGLGTEAFF.

This clonotype was picked up a small number of times. V usage is TRBV6-2 or TRBV6-3 and J usage is TRBJ2-7; D gene ambiguous. From germline, CDR1 is MNHEY and CDR2 SVGEGT. The CDR3 has 13 residues. V was pared by 6 bases and J by 2 bases, with 11 bases between. The CDR3 region has the DNA TGTGCCAGCAGACCCCATAAGGCCTACGAGCAGTACTTC. It encodes CASRPHKAYEQYF.